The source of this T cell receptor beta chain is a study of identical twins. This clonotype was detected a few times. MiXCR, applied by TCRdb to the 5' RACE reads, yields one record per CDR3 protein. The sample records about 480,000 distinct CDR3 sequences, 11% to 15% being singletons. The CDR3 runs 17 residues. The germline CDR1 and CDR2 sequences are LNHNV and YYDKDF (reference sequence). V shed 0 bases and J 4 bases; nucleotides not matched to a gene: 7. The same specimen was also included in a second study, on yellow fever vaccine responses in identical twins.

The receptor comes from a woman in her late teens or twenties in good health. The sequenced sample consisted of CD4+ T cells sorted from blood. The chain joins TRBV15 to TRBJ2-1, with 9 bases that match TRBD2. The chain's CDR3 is CATSRDPTSGLYNEQFF. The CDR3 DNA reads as TGTGCCACCAGCAGAGATCCGACTAGCGGACTGTACAATGAGCAGTTCTTC.